Described below is a single T cell receptor (beta chain) sequence and its context. The junction differs from germline at one of its ends, possibly a read error. The CDR3 has 14 amino acids. TCRdb passed the 5' RACE reads through MiXCR, listing each CDR3 protein once. The sample comprises fewer than 650,000 distinct CDR3 sequences, around 15% of which are singletons, and 8.1% rests with the top ten. These data are taken from a study of T-cell memory formation after mild COVID-19. The genes are TRBV12-3 or TRBV12-4 and TRBJ1-1; a possible D gene is TRBD1 (6 bases). The receptor comes from an adult woman who had mild COVID-19 (a few samples of this study predate the infection). Cell type and time point are not known. Sequenced material: PBMCs or a T cell subset sorted from them (not recorded which). CDR3 in amino acids: CDSSLRGANTEAFF. The CDR3 coding sequence is TGTGACAGCAGCCTGAGGGGGGCTAACACTGAAGCTTTCTTT.